The source of this T cell receptor (beta chain) is a study of CXCR3-negative and CXCR3-positive naive CD8 T cells. Per germline, CDR1 DFQATT and CDR2 SNEGSKA (reference sequence). CDR3 length: 17 amino acids. This clonotype is deemed medium-sized by its frequency. Its cognate antigen is unknown. Study conclusions and caveats: Cryopreserved cells partially lost CXCR3 expression, and fresh PBMCs were used in most assays. High diversity, comparable across both naive subsets, contrasted with much lower diversity in memory CD8+ cells. TRBV-TRBJ usage was alike in naive CXCR3-negative and CXCR3-positive cells but differed in memory cells.

Each CD8+ T cell subset was sorted in triplicate, 300,000 or so cells each. TRB cDNA was prepared as libraries by UMI-labeled 5' RACE. TCRdb re-analyzed the 5' RACE reads; it lists each CDR3 protein once, without DNA. In all, the sample yields tens of thousands of distinct CDR3 sequences. V gene TRBV20-1 combines with J gene TRBJ1-5; TCRdb returns TRBD1, unconfirmable since there is no DNA. The sequence was collected from a human donor in good health. Some clones in this sample may be carry-over from other donors' samples. Input material: memory CD8+ T cells from blood. The CDR3 reads CSAIRVAGALTNQPQHF.